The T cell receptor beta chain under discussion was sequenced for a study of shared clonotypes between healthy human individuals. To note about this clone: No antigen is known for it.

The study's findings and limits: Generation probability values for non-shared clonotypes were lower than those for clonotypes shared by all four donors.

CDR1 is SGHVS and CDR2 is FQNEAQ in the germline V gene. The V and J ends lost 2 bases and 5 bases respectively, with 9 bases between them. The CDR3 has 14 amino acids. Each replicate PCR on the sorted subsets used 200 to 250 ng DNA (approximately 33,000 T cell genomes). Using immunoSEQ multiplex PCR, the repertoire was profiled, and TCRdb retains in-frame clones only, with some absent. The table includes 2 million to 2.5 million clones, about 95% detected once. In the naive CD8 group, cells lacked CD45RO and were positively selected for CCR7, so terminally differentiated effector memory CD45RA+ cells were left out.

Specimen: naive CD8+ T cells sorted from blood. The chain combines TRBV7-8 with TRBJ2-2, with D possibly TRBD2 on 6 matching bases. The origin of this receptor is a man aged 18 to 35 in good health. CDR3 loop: CASSLLGGTGELFF. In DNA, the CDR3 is TGTGCCAGCAGCTTACTTGGGGGGACCGGGGAGCTGTTTTTT.